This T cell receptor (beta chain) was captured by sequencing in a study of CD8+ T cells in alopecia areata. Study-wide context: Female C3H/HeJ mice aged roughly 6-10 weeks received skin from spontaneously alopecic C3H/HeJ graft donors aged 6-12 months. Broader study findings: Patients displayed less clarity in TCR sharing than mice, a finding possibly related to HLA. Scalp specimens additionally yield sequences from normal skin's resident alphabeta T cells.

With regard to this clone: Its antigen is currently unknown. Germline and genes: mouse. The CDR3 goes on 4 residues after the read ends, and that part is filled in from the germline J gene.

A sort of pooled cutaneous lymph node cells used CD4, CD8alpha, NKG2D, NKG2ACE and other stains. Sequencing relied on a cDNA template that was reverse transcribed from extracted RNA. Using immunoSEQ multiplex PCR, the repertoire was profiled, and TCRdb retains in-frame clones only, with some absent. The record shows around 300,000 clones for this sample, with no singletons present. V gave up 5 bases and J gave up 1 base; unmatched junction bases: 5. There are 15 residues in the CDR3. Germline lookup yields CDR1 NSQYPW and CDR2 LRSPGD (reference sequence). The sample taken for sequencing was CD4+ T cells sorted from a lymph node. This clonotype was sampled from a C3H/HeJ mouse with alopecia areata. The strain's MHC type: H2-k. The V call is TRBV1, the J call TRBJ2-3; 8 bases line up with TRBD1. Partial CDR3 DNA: TGCACCTGCAGTTCTCAGGGGGCGGGTGCAGAA. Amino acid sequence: CTCSSQGAGAE. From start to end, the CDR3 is CTCSSQGAGAETLYF.